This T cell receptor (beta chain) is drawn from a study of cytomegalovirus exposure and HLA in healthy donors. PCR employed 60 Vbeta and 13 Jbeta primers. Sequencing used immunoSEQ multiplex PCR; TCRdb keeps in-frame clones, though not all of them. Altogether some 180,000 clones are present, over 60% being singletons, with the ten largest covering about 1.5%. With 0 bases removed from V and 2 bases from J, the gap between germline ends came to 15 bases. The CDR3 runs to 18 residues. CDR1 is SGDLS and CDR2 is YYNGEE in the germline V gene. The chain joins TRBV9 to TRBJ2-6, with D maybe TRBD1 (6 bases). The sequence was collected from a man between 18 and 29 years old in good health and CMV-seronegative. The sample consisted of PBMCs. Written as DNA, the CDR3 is TGTGCCAGCAGCGTAGGGAAAGGGGGAGCCCCTGGGGCCAACGTCCTGACTTTC. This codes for CASSVGKGGAPGANVLTF.